Given below is one TCR beta chain in context. Its antigen has not been determined. TCR repertoires were obtained from roughly eleven juvenile idiopathic arthritis patients with active disease who had not reached inactive disease, of whom 3 were polyarticular and 8 were oligoarticular. The median age of the TCR-sequenced patients was less than 13 years (range roughly 2.1-22.9), and their median disease duration was approximately seven years (range 0.2-19.1). Samples for TCR repertoire analysis were collected at two centres in Italy. Peripheral blood mononuclear cells were separated on a Histopaque-1077 density gradient and then cryopreserved in around 90% FCS with 10% DMSO. This entry comes from a study of synovial regulatory T cells in juvenile arthritis (dated by TCRdb to between 2015 and 2017). With respect to the entire study: Of the sequenced patients, a few were therapy-naive, one was treated with methotrexate plus infliximab, about 6 were treated with methotrexate, and one lacked treatment information. TCRbeta CDR3 repertoires of blood iaTreg cells, other blood Treg cells and synovial fluid Treg cells from matched patient samples were compared in the study. Effector T cell subsets were also sequenced in this cohort for comparisons, but the Treg dataset alone covers only blood and synovial fluid Treg cells. The TCR repertoire comparisons covered Treg and Teff subsets from some ten JIA patients with active disease. The paper as a whole reports these results and caveats: TCR diversity was lower in blood iaTreg cells than in other blood Treg cells, which is consistent with antigen-driven expansion. iaTreg TCR repertoires were largely private across patients and partially overlapped with synovial Teff and blood CPL repertoires. More CDR3 sequences were shared by synovial Treg cells with iaTreg cells than with other blood Treg cells, and a closer relation was confirmed by Chao-Jaccard similarity.

Library preparation was by the immunoSEQ multiplex PCR assay. TCRbeta CDR3 sequencing was carried out by Adaptive Biotechnologies. Per the authors' processing: Repertoire similarity used the Chao-modified Jaccard index and median clonotype overlap from 200 random subsamples at equal sample size. Similarity analyses used either productive nucleotide sequences or in silico-translated amino acid sequences. To compare repertoires, the researchers applied hierarchical clustering with single linkage as well as t-SNE, based on Chao-modified Jaccard distances. Repertoire diversity was measured with the Renyi index after sample size normalisation across a range of alpha values. In TCRdb, the immuneACCESS table is reduced to in-frame sequences with V and J assigned. These tables do not hold every clone; where another copy was compared, an unresolved V gene accounts for under half, and the others remain unexplained. That table furnishes V, J and clone size, whereas the DNA furnished D and trimming. This sample's table has entries for under 10,000 clones. The ten largest clones represent around 0.32% of the sample.

This TCR was recovered from a donor aged 2-35 years with juvenile idiopathic arthritis. Input material: Treg cells from blood. The cell subset or site label of this sample denotes: remaining (HLA-DR-negative) circulating blood Treg cells.

The CDR3 reads as follows: CASSLPQGRSSYQETQYF. Here the chain combines TRBV5-6 and TRBJ2-5; TCRdb indicates TRBD1, and absent DNA this call remains unverified. Including the terminal cysteine and phenylalanine, the CDR3 comprises 18 residues. Only the protein is available. From a lookup of the germline V gene, CDR1 and CDR2 are SGHDT and YYEEEE.